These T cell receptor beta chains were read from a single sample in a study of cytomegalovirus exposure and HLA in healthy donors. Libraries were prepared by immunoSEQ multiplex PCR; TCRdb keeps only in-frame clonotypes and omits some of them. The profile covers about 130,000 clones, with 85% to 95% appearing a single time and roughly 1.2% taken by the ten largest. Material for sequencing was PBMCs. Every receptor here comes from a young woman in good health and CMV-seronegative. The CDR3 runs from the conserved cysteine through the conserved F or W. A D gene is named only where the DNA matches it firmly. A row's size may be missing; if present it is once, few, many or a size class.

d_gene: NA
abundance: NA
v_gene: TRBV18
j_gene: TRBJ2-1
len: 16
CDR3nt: TGTGCCAGCTCACCATTCGAGCGGACAGCTTACAATGAGCAGTTCTTC
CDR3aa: CASSPFERTAYNEQFF

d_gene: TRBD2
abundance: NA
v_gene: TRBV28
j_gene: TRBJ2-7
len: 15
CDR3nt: TGTGCCAGCAGTTTGGGACTAGCGGGGGCCTACGAGCAGTACTTC
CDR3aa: CASSLGLAGAYEQYF

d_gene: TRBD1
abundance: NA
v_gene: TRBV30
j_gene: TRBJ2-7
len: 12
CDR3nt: TGTGCCTGGAGTGCCACAGGGGCCGAGCAGTACTTC
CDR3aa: CAWSATGAEQYF

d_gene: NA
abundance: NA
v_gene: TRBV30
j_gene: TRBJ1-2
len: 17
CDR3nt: TGTGCCTGGAGGTTCGGGGTTCTGGGATACCGTAACTATGGCTACACCTTC
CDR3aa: CAWRFGVLGYRNYGYTF

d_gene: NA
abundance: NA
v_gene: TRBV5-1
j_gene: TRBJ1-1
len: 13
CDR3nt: TGCGCCAGCAGCCCCCAGGTATCGACTGAAGCTTTCTTT
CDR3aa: CASSPQVSTEAFF

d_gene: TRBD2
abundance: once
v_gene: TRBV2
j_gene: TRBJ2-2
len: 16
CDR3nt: TGTGCCAGCAGTGAGCAGTCGCGGGGGTATGACGGGGAGCTGTTTTTT
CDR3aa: CASSEQSRGYDGELFF

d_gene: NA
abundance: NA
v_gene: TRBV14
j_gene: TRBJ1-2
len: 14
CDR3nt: TGTGCCAGCAGCCAAGTTCTATCGGGGGTGGGCTACACCTTC
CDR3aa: CASSQVLSGVGYTF

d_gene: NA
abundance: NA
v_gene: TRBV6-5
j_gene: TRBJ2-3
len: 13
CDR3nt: TGTGCCAGCCACGGAGGGAGCACAGATACGCAGTATTTT
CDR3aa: CASHGGSTDTQYF

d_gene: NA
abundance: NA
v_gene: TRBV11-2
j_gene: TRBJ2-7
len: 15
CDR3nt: TGTGCCAGCAGCTTAGAGTTGGGCAGGGCGTACGAGCAGTACTTC
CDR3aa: CASSLELGRAYEQYF

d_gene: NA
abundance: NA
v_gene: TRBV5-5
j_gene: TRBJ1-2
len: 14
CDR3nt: TGTGCCAGCAGCCCCAGGACATTTGGGTATGGCTACACCTTC
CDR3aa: CASSPRTFGYGYTF

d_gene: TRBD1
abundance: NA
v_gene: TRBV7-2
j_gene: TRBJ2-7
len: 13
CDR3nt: TGTGCCAGCAGCTTTGACAGGGGGTACGAGCAGTACTTC
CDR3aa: CASSFDRGYEQYF

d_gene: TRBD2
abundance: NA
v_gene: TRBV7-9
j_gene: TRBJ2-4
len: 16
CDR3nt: TGTGCCAGCGATCAGGGAGCGGGACTACGCCAAAACATTCAGTACTTC
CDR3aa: CASDQGAGLRQNIQYF

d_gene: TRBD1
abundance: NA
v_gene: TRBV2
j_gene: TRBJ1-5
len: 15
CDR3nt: TGTGCCAGCAGTGGGGACAGGGGGCTTAGTCAGCCCCAGCATTTT
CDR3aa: CASSGDRGLSQPQHF

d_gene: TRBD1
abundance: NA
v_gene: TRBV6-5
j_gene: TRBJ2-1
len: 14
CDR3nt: TGTGCCAGCAGCCGGACAGGGGGCTACGGTGAGCAGTTCTTC
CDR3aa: CASSRTGGYGEQFF

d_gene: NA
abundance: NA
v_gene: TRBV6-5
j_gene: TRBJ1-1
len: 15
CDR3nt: TGTGCCAGCAGTTACTCTGGCCAGGCGAACACTGAAGCTTTCTTT
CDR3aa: CASSYSGQANTEAFF

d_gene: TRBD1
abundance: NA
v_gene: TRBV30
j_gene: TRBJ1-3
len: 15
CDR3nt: TGTGCCTGGAGTTATAACAGGGGCTCTGGAAACACCATATATTTT
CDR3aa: CAWSYNRGSGNTIYF

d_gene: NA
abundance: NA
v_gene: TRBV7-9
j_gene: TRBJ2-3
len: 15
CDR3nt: TGTGCCAGCACCCGTAGGACAACCCGCACAGATACGCAGTATTTT
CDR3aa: CASTRRTTRTDTQYF

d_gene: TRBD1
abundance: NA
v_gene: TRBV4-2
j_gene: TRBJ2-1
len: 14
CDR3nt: TGTGCCAGCAGCCCAACCGACAGGGGCGCTGAGCAGTTCTTC
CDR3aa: CASSPTDRGAEQFF

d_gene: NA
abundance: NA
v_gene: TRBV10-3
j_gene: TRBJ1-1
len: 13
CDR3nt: TGTGCCATCAACCGGGATCTGAACACTGAAGCTTTCTTT
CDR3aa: CAINRDLNTEAFF

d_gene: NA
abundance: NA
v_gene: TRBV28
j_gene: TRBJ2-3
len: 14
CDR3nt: TGTGCCAGCAGGTCCGGGACTCGGACAGATACGCAGTATTTT
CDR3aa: CASRSGTRTDTQYF

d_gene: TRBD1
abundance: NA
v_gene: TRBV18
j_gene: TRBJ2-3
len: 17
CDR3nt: TGTGCCAGCTCACCCGCCCTCCAACCAGGGGGCAGGGATACGCAGTATTTT
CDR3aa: CASSPALQPGGRDTQYF

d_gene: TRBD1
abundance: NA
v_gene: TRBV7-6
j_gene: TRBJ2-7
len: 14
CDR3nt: TGTGCCAGCAGCCCGGCGACAGGGGCCTACGAGCAGTACTTC
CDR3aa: CASSPATGAYEQYF

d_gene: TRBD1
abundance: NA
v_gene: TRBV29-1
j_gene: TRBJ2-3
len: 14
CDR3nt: TGCAGCGTTGTGGGGGACAGGGGTACAGATACGCAGTATTTT
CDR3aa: CSVVGDRGTDTQYF

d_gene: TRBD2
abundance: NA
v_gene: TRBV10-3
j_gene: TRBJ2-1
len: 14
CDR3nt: TGTGCCATCACGAGCGGGAGCTCCTACAATGAGCAGTTCTTC
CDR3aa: CAITSGSSYNEQFF

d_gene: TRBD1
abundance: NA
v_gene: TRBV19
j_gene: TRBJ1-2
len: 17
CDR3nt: TGTGCCAGTACCGACGGTGGGGTACAGGGGTCAGACTATGGCTACACCTTC
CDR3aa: CASTDGGVQGSDYGYTF

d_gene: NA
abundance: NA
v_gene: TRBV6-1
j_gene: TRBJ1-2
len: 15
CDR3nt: TGTGCCAGCAGTGCTAAGGAGATTCGCGTTAATGGCTACACCTTC
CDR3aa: CASSAKEIRVNGYTF

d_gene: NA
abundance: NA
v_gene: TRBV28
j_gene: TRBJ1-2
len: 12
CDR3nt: TGTGCCAGCGGACCTACGGGACATCTTTACACCTTC
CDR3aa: CASGPTGHLYTF

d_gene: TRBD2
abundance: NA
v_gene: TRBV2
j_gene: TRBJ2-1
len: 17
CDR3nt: TGTGCCAGCAGTCCTCTAGCGGGGGGGCCCCTCTACAATGAGCAGTTCTTC
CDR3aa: CASSPLAGGPLYNEQFF

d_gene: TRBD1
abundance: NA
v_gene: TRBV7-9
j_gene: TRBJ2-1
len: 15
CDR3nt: TGTGCCAGCAGCTTGGACAGGGGCTCCTACAATGAGCAGTTCTTC
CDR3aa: CASSLDRGSYNEQFF

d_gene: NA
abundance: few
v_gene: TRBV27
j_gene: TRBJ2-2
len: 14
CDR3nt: TGTGCCAGCAGTTTAACAGGGAACACCGGGGAGCTGTTTTTT
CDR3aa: CASSLTGNTGELFF

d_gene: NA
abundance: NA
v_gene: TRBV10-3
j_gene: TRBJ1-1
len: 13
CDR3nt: TGTGCCATCAGTGAACTGGAATCCGCGGGAGCTTTCTTT
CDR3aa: CAISELESAGAFF

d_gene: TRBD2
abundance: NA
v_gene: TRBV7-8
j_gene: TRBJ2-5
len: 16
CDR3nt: TGTGCCAGCAGCTTAGTAGGGCGGGAGAGGGAAGAGACCCAGTACTTC
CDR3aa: CASSLVGREREETQYF

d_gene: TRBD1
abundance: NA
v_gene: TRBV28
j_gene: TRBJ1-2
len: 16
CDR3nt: TGTGCCAGCAGTCCACATGTAGGGACAGCCTCTTATGGCTACACCTTC
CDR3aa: CASSPHVGTASYGYTF

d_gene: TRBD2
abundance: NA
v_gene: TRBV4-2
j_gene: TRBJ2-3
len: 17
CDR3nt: TGTGCCAGCAGCCAAGAAGGGGGCGGGAGGGACACAGATACGCAGTATTTT
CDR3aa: CASSQEGGGRDTDTQYF

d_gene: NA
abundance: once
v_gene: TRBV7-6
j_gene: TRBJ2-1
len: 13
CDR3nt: TGTGCCAGCAGTCGAGCCGCGTACCGTGAGCAGTTCTTC
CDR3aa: CASSRAAYREQFF

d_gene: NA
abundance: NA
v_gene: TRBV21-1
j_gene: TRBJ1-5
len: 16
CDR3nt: TGTGCCAGCAGCAGACTACCTGACAGGGCAAATCAGCCCCAGCATTTT
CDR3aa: CASSRLPDRANQPQHF

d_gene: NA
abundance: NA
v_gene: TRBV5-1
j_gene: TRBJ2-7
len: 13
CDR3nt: TGCGCCAGCAGCTGGGAGGCGGAGGACAAGCAGTACTTC
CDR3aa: CASSWEAEDKQYF

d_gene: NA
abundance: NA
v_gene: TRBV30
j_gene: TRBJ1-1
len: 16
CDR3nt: TGTGCCTGGAGTATTCAGGGCGGAATACCGAACACTGAAGCTTTCTTT
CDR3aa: CAWSIQGGIPNTEAFF

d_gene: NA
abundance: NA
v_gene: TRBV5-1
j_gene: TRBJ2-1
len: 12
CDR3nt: TGCGCCAGCAGCTTTACTAGTGTCGAGCAGTTCTTC
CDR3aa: CASSFTSVEQFF

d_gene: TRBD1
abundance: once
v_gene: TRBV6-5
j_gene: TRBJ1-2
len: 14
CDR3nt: TGTGCCAGCAGTTACCTGACAGGGGAGGGAGGCTACACCTTC
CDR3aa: CASSYLTGEGGYTF

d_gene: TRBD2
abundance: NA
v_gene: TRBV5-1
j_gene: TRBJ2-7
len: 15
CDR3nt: TGCGCCAGCAGCCCAGGGACTAGCGGGATAGACGAGCAGTACTTC
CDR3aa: CASSPGTSGIDEQYF

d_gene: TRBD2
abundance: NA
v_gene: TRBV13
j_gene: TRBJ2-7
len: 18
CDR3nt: TGTGCCAGCAGCTTAGCCCCGGCTAGCGGGAGTTCGACCTACGAGCAGTACTTC
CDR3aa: CASSLAPASGSSTYEQYF

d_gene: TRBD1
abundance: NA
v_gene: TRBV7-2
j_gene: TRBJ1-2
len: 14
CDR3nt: TGTGCCAGCAGCTTACAAGGGACAGCGTGGGGCTACACCTTC
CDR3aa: CASSLQGTAWGYTF

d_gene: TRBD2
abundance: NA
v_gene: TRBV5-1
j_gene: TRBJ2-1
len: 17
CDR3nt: TGCGCCAGCAGCTTGGCCAATCTAGCGGAAAATTACAATGAGCAGTTCTTC
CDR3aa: CASSLANLAENYNEQFF

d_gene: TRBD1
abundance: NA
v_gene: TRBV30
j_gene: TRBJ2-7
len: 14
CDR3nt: TGTGCCTGGAGTACAGGACAGGGCCTTTACGAGCAGTACTTC
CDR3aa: CAWSTGQGLYEQYF

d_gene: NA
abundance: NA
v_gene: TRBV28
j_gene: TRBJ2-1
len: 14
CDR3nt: TGTGCCAGCAGTTTAAGGGGCTCCTACAATGAGCAGTTCTTC
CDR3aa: CASSLRGSYNEQFF